This TCR beta chain comes out of a study of cytomegalovirus exposure and HLA in healthy donors. Whole-study results and caveats: When presence/absence was analysed, sequencing depth was taken to be roughly uniform across donors.

PCR amplification relied on 60 Vbeta primers (plus 13 Jbeta primers). The method was immunoSEQ multiplex PCR; TCRdb's version includes in-frame clones alone and lacks a portion of them. This repertoire shows just over 150,000 clones, less than 85% found once; its top ten account for around 6.6%. The length of the CDR3 is 14 residues. The ends were cut back, 1 base at V and 0 bases at J, with 7 bases in the middle. Germline V gives CDR1 GTSNPN, CDR2 SVGIG (reference sequence). Note on this clone: The antigen remains unidentified.

The sequenced material came from PBMCs. The rearrangement uses TRBV30 and TRBJ1-5; D gene unclear. This receptor was obtained from a woman aged 45-65 years in good health and CMV-seropositive. The CDR3 DNA reads TGTGCCTGGAGTGCCGGGTATAGCAATCAGCCCCAGCATTTT. Protein sequence: CAWSAGYSNQPQHF.